These T cell receptor beta chains were read from a single sample in a study of cytotoxic CD8 clonotypes in ibrutinib-treated CLL. Here immunoSEQ multiplex PCR was the method, and the copy in TCRdb shows in-frame clones only, minus some. The sample lists roughly 200,000 clones, roughly three quarters occurring once. Here the sequenced sample was PBMCs, taken after 12 months of ibrutinib treatment. Receptor source: a human donor with chronic lymphocytic leukemia. CDR3s include the opening cysteine and the closing phenylalanine or tryptophan. The order of the fields is D gene, J gene, clone size, V gene, CDR3 protein, CDR3 DNA. A D gene is named only where the DNA matches it firmly. Clone size is shown for a subset of rows, as once, few, many or a class of expanded clone.

>-|TRBJ2-2|-|TRBV7-2
CASSFQQTGELFF
TGTGCCAGCAGCTTTCAGCAGACCGGGGAGCTGTTTTTT
>-|TRBJ2-2|-|TRBV6-5
CASSRNGGELFF
TGTGCCAGCAGCCGGAACGGGGGGGAGCTGTTTTTT
>TRBD1|TRBJ2-2|few|TRBV5-1
CASSLVQGATGELFF
TGCGCCAGCAGCTTGGTTCAGGGGGCGACCGGGGAGCTGTTTTTT
>TRBD2|TRBJ2-7|-|TRBV4-2
CASSQDFGMVAGGHEQYF
TGTGCCAGCAGCCAAGATTTTGGGATGGTAGCGGGGGGGCACGAGCAGTACTTC
>-|TRBJ1-5|-|TRBV6-1
CASSELASSNQPQHF
TGTGCCAGCAGTGAATTGGCCAGTAGCAATCAGCCCCAGCATTTT
>-|TRBJ2-1|-|TRBV19
CASSIVQGEQFF
TGTGCCAGTAGTATAGTACAGGGTGAGCAGTTCTTC
>TRBD2|TRBJ2-3|-|TRBV18
CASSPMIPGLAGGGTDTQYF
TGTGCCAGCTCACCAATGATACCGGGACTAGCGGGAGGAGGCACAGATACGCAGTATTTT
>-|TRBJ1-2|few|TRBV7-9
CASSLEGPGNYGYTF
TGTGCCAGCAGCTTAGAGGGACCTGGGAACTATGGCTACACCTTC
>-|TRBJ2-7|few|TRBV7-8
CASSRTPHGSYEQYF
TGTGCCAGCAGCCGGACTCCTCATGGGTCCTACGAGCAGTACTTC
>TRBD2|TRBJ2-2|few|TRBV6-5
CASSYLAGGPGGELFF
TGTGCCAGCAGTTACCTGGCGGGAGGGCCGGGCGGGGAGCTGTTTTTT
>-|TRBJ2-3|-|TRBV2
CASTQGDTDTQYF
TGTGCCAGCACCCAAGGAGATACAGATACGCAGTATTTT
>-|TRBJ2-7|-|TRBV15
CATSKEGSGTAYEQYF
TGTGCCACCAGCAAGGAGGGATCAGGGACGGCCTACGAGCAGTACTTC
>-|TRBJ2-5|once|TRBV9
CASSVGGQPQETQYF
TGTGCCAGCAGCGTAGGTGGGCAGCCTCAAGAGACCCAGTACTTC
>-|TRBJ1-6|-|TRBV11-2
CASSKQNSPLHF
TGTGCCAGCAGCAAACAGAATTCACCCCTCCACTTT
>TRBD1|TRBJ2-2|-|TRBV6-4
CASSDSDRGELFF
TGTGCCAGCAGTGACTCGGACAGGGGGGAGCTGTTTTTT
>TRBD2|TRBJ2-3|-|TRBV18
CASSPPGLAGGDTQYF
TGTGCCAGCTCACCACCGGGACTAGCGGGGGGGGATACGCAGTATTTT
>-|TRBJ1-2|-|TRBV27
CASSLSGIGYTF
TGTGCCAGCAGTTTAAGTGGGATCGGCTACACCTTC
>-|TRBJ1-2|many|TRBV30
CAWSVGAGAYDGYTF
TGTGCCTGGAGTGTTGGGGCGGGCGCGTACGATGGCTACACCTTC
>-|TRBJ2-7|-|TRBV27
CASSLGTASSYEQYF
TGTGCCAGCAGTCTAGGGACCGCTAGCTCCTACGAGCAGTACTTC
>-|TRBJ1-6|-|TRBV6-5
CASNRNRANSPLHF
TGTGCCAGCAACCGTAACAGGGCTAATTCACCCCTCCACTTT
>-|TRBJ2-7|few|TRBV6-5
CASSYHGRQYF
TGTGCCAGCAGTTACCACGGGAGGCAGTACTTC
>-|TRBJ1-6|-|TRBV5-1
CASSEGNSPLHF
TGCGCCAGCAGCGAAGGTAATTCACCCCTCCACTTT
>-|TRBJ2-4|-|TRBV5-1
CASSSQGRSIQYF
TGCGCCAGCAGCTCACAGGGTAGAAGCATTCAGTACTTC
>-|TRBJ1-1|-|TRBV30
CAWGENTEAFF
TGTGCCTGGGGGGAGAACACTGAAGCTTTCTTT
>-|TRBJ2-7|-|TRBV28
CASSRRGFTYEQYF
TGTGCCAGCAGTCGACGCGGGTTTACCTACGAGCAGTACTTC
>-|TRBJ1-2|-|TRBV30
CAWSLTLGGYTF
TGTGCCTGGAGCCTGACTTTGGGTGGCTACACCTTC
>TRBD2|TRBJ2-1|once|TRBV28
CASSLGLAGYNEQFF
TGTGCCAGCAGTTTAGGACTAGCGGGGTACAATGAGCAGTTCTTC
>TRBD2|TRBJ2-2|-|TRBV6-4
CASSEAGAGELFF
TGTGCCAGCAGTGAAGCGGGGGCCGGGGAGCTGTTTTTT
>TRBD1|TRBJ2-5|-|TRBV6-5
CATGTGNRETQYF
TGTGCCACCGGGACAGGGAATCGAGAGACCCAGTACTTC
>TRBD1|TRBJ1-1|once|TRBV10-3
CAISELDRDTEAFF
TGTGCCATCAGTGAACTTGACAGGGACACTGAAGCTTTCTTT
>TRBD1|TRBJ1-5|-|TRBV29-1
CSVGQDPQHF
TGCAGCGTGGGACAGGACCCCCAGCATTTT
>TRBD1|TRBJ1-2|-|TRBV5-1
CASSLGRDSNYGYTF
TGCGCCAGCAGCTTGGGCCGGGACAGTAACTATGGCTACACCTTC
>-|TRBJ2-1|-|TRBV7-3
CASSLTSGVENEQFF
TGTGCCAGCAGCTTAACTAGCGGTGTAGAGAATGAGCAGTTCTTC
>-|TRBJ1-6|-|TRBV6-4
CASSLRQDSPLHF
TGTGCCAGCAGTCTACGACAGGATTCACCCCTCCACTTT
>TRBD1|TRBJ1-6|few|TRBV6-6
CASSPTGGHGNSPLHF
TGTGCCAGCAGTCCTACAGGGGGCCATGGTAATTCACCCCTCCACTTT
>TRBD2|TRBJ2-2|-|TRBV10-2
CASSSGTSGITGELFF
TGCGCCAGCTCTTCCGGGACTAGCGGGATCACCGGGGAGCTGTTTTTT
>-|TRBJ1-2|once|TRBV28
CASSSGGAGPSGYGYTF
TGTGCCAGCAGTTCCGGGGGGGCCGGACCGTCGGGCTATGGCTACACCTTC
>-|TRBJ1-2|-|TRBV19
CASSARRVLRGYTF
TGTGCCAGTAGTGCCCGTAGGGTTCTCCGCGGCTACACCTTC
>-|TRBJ1-2|-|TRBV4-1
CASSREGNYGYTF
TGCGCCAGCAGCCGGGAGGGCAACTATGGCTACACCTTC
>-|TRBJ1-3|-|TRBV19
CASSIGGSGNTIYF
TGTGCCAGTAGTATTGGGGGATCCGGAAACACCATATATTTT